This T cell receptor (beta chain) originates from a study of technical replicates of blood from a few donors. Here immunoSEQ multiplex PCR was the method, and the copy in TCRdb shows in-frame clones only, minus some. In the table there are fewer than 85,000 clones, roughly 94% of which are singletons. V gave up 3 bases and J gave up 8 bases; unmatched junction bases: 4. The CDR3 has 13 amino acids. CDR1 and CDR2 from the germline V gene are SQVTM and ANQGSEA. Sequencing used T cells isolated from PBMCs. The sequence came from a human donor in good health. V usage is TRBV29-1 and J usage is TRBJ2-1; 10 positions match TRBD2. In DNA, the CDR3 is TGCAGCGTTGAGCTAGCGGGAGATCATGAGCAGTTCTTC. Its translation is CSVELAGDHEQFF.